This entry features one T cell receptor beta chain sequence. This sample is part of a study of T cells in localized non-small cell lung cancer. Sequenced by immunoSEQ multiplex PCR; TCRdb stores in-frame clones only, minus some. This table holds 50,000 to 55,000 clones, 70% to 90% found once. V shed 0 bases, J shed 2 bases, and the junction held 14 bases outside the gene matches. CDR3 length: 20 amino acids. Germline V lookup: CDR1 LNHNV, CDR2 YYDKDF (reference sequence). This TCR derives from a female donor with stage II lung adenocarcinoma. The gene calls are TRBV15 and TRBJ2-5, with 11 positions matching TRBD2. Source: PBMCs, taken before any cancer treatment. This chain's CDR3 is CATSRDRKGTSGPTQETQYF. In DNA form, the CDR3 reads TGTGCCACCAGCAGAGACCGGAAGGGGACTAGCGGCCCCACGCAAGAGACCCAGTACTTC.